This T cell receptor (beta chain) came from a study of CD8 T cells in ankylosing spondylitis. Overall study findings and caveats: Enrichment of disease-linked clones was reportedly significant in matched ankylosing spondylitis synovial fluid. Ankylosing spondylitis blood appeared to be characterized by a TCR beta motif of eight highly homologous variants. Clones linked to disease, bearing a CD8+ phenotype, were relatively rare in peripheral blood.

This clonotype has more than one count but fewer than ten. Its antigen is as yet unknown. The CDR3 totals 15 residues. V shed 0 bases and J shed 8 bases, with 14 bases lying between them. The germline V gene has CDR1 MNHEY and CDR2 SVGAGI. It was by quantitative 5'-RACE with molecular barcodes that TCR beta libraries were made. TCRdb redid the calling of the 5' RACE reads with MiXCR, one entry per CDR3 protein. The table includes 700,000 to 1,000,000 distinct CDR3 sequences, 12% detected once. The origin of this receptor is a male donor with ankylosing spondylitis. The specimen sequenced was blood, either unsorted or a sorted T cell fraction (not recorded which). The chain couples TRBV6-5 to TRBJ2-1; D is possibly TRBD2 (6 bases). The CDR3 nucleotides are TGTGCCAGCAGTTACTCCTGCGGGGCCGGGTATGAGCAGTTCTTC. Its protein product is CASSYSCGAGYEQFF.